These T cell receptor beta chains were read from a single sample in a study of cytomegalovirus exposure and HLA in healthy donors. The repertoire was sequenced with immunoSEQ multiplex PCR; TCRdb's copy has only in-frame clones and lacks some. Its clone listing holds 100,000 to 150,000 clones. Specimen: PBMCs. These receptors originate from a man aged 18 to 35 in good health and CMV-seronegative. Each CDR3 is given with its conserved first and last residue. The D gene is left open where the match is weak.

j_call: TRBJ2-1; v_call: TRBV20-1; d_call: NA; cdr3_aa: CSARADEQFF; cdr3_nt: TGCAGTGCTAGAGCCGATGAGCAGTTCTTC
j_call: TRBJ1-1; v_call: TRBV10-3; d_call: NA; cdr3_aa: CAIQQGNTEAFF; cdr3_nt: TGTGCCATCCAACAGGGAAACACTGAAGCTTTCTTT
j_call: TRBJ2-3; v_call: TRBV5-1; d_call: NA; cdr3_aa: CASSLSVGVSTDTQYF; cdr3_nt: TGCGCCAGCAGCTTGTCCGTCGGGGTTAGCACAGATACGCAGTATTTT
j_call: TRBJ2-7; v_call: TRBV27; d_call: NA; cdr3_aa: CASSQGPVGRSAYEQYF; cdr3_nt: TGTGCCAGCAGTCAAGGCCCAGTAGGGAGAAGTGCCTACGAGCAGTACTTC
j_call: TRBJ1-2; v_call: TRBV6-5; d_call: NA; cdr3_aa: CASSSTQAYGYTF; cdr3_nt: TGTGCCAGCAGCTCAACGCAGGCCTATGGCTACACCTTC
j_call: TRBJ1-1; v_call: TRBV30; d_call: NA; cdr3_aa: CAWSVHLVNTEAFF; cdr3_nt: TGTGCCTGGAGTGTACATCTTGTGAACACTGAAGCTTTCTTT
j_call: TRBJ2-6; v_call: TRBV6-1; d_call: TRBD1; cdr3_aa: CASSERGTGASSGANVLTF; cdr3_nt: TGTGCCAGCAGTGAAAGGGGGACAGGGGCCAGCTCTGGGGCCAACGTCCTGACTTTC
j_call: TRBJ2-7; v_call: TRBV7-2; d_call: NA; cdr3_aa: CASSLTGTYAHEQYF; cdr3_nt: TGTGCCAGCAGCTTAACAGGCACCTATGCCCACGAGCAGTACTTC
j_call: TRBJ1-2; v_call: TRBV28; d_call: TRBD1; cdr3_aa: CANRPSGQGSHVYGYTF; cdr3_nt: TGTGCCAACCGACCCTCGGGACAGGGAAGTCATGTCTATGGCTACACCTTC
j_call: TRBJ1-1; v_call: TRBV6-1; d_call: TRBD1; cdr3_aa: CASSAGQGGHTEAFF; cdr3_nt: TGTGCCAGCAGTGCTGGACAGGGTGGGCACACTGAAGCTTTCTTT
j_call: TRBJ2-1; v_call: TRBV27; d_call: NA; cdr3_aa: CASSLGAGVLHEQFF; cdr3_nt: TGTGCCAGCAGTTTGGGGGCGGGAGTGCTCCATGAGCAGTTCTTC
j_call: TRBJ2-2; v_call: TRBV4-2; d_call: NA; cdr3_aa: CASSRRRGSTGELFF; cdr3_nt: TGTGCCAGCAGCCGGAGGCGGGGAAGCACCGGGGAGCTGTTTTTT
j_call: TRBJ1-6; v_call: TRBV30; d_call: TRBD1; cdr3_aa: CAWSPLDRDNSPLHF; cdr3_nt: TGTGCCTGGAGCCCCCTAGACAGGGATAATTCACCCCTCCACTTT
j_call: TRBJ1-1; v_call: TRBV7-6; d_call: NA; cdr3_aa: CASSFSSLTSRNDPEAFF; cdr3_nt: TGTGCCAGCAGCTTTTCCTCGTTGACTTCCAGAAACGACCCTGAAGCTTTCTTT
j_call: TRBJ1-5; v_call: TRBV10-1; d_call: TRBD1; cdr3_aa: CASLGVGQVSNQPQHF; cdr3_nt: TGCGCCAGTCTAGGAGTAGGACAGGTAAGCAATCAGCCCCAGCATTTT
j_call: TRBJ2-2; v_call: TRBV30; d_call: NA; cdr3_aa: CAWFIPGYGELFF; cdr3_nt: TGTGCCTGGTTTATCCCAGGGTACGGGGAGCTGTTTTTT
j_call: TRBJ2-3; v_call: TRBV6-1; d_call: NA; cdr3_aa: CASRTGGTDTQYF; cdr3_nt: TGTGCCAGCAGGACGGGGGGCACAGATACGCAGTATTTT
j_call: TRBJ1-2; v_call: TRBV5-1; d_call: NA; cdr3_aa: CASSLEEGGGYTF; cdr3_nt: TGCGCCAGCAGCCTGGAAGAGGGTGGGGGCTACACCTTC
j_call: TRBJ1-1; v_call: TRBV5-4; d_call: TRBD1; cdr3_aa: CASSLRGANTEAFF; cdr3_nt: TGTGCCAGCAGTCTCAGGGGGGCGAACACTGAAGCTTTCTTT
j_call: TRBJ2-7; v_call: TRBV7-8; d_call: NA; cdr3_aa: CASSLVDRASSHEQYF; cdr3_nt: TGTGCCAGCAGCTTAGTGGATAGGGCTAGCTCCCACGAGCAGTACTTC
j_call: TRBJ1-4; v_call: TRBV5-1; d_call: NA; cdr3_aa: CASSLDRRHINEKLFF; cdr3_nt: TGCGCCAGCAGCTTGGATCGGCGACATATTAATGAAAAACTGTTTTTT
j_call: TRBJ1-2; v_call: TRBV25-1; d_call: TRBD1; cdr3_aa: CASSRTGGDGYTF; cdr3_nt: TGTGCCAGCAGTAGAACAGGGGGCGATGGCTACACCTTC